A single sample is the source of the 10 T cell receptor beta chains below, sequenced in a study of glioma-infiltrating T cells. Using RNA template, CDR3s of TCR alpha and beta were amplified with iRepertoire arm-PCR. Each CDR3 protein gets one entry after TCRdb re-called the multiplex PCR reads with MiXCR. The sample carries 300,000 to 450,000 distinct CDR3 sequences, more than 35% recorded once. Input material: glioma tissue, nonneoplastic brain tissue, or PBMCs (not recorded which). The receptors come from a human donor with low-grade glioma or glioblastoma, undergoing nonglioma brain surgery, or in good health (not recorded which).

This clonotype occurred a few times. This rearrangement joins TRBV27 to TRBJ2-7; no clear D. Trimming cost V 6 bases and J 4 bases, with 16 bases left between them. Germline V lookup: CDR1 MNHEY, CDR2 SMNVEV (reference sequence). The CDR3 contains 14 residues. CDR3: CASSPRVTGYEQYF. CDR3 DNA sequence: TGTGCCAGCAGCCCCCGGGTAACTGGTTACGAGCAGTACTTC.

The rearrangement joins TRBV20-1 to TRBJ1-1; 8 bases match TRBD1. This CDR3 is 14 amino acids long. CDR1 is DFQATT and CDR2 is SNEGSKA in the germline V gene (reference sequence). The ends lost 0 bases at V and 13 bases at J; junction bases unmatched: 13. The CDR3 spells CSARDLKQGVRIFF. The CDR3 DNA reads TGCAGTGCTAGAGATCTGAAACAGGGGGTGAGGATTTTCTTT.

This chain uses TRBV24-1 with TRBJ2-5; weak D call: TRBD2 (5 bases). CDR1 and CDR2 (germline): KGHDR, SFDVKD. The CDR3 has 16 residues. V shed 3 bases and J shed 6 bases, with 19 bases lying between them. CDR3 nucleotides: TGTGCCACCAGTGATAGACCTCAACTAGTCAGGCAGACCCAGTACTTC. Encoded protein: CATSDRPQLVRQTQYF.

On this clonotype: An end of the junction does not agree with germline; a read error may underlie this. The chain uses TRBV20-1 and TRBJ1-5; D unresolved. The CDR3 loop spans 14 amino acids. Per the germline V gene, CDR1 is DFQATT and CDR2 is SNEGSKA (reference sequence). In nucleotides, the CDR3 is TGCAGTACTAGGTCCGGTTCTAGCAATCAGCCCCAGCATTTT. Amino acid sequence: CSTRSGSSNQPQHF.

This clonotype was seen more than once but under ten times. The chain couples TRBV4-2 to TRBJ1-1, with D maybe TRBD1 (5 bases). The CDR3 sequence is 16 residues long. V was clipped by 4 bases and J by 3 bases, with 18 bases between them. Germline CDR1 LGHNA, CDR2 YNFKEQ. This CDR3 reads CASSPGTPPGDTEAFF. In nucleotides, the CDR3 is TGTGCCAGCAGCCCCGGGACCCCTCCGGGCGACACTGAAGCTTTCTTT.

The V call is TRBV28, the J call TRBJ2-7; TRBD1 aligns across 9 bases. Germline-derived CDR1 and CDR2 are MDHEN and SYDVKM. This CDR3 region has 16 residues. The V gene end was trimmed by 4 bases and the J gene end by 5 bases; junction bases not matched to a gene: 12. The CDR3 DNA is TGTGCCAGCAGTTCTTTCGGGGGACAGGGATTGAACGAGCAGTACTTC. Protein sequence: CASSSFGGQGLNEQYF.

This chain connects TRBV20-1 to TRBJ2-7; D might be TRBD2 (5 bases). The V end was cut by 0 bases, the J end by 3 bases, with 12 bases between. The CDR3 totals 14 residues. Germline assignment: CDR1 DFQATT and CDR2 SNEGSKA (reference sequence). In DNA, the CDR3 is TGCAGTGCTAGAGATAGCACGGGGTACTACGAGCAGTACTTC. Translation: CSARDSTGYYEQYF.

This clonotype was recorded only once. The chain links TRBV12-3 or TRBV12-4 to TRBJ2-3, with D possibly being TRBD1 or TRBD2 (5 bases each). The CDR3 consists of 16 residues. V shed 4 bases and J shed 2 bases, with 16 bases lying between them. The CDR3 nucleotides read TGTGCCAGCAGTTACACCGGGGCCACGAACACAGATACGCAGTATTTT. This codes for CASSYTGATNTDTQYF.

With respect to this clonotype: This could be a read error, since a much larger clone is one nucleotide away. The CDR3 DNA follows: TGTGTCAGCAGTTACTCGGCGGGACAGGTCTACGAGCAGTACTTC. This encodes CVSSYSAGQVYEQYF. J is TRBJ2-7 and V is TRBV6-2 or TRBV6-3; TRBD1 agrees at 8 bases. The CDR3 length is 15 residues. The V gene's germline CDR1 is MNHEY and CDR2 SVGEGT.

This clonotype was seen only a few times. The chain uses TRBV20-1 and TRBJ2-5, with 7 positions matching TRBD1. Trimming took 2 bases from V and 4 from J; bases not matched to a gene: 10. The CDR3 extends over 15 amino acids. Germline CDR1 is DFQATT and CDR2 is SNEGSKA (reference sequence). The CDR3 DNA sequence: TGCAGTGCTAGACCGAGAACAGGGGTTGGAGAGACCCAGTACTTC. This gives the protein CSARPRTGVGETQYF.